The rows below give T cell receptor beta chains drawn from one sample of a study of a mutant IDH1 vaccine in newly diagnosed glioma. TCRdb's copy holds only in-frame clones and misses some; the assay was immunoSEQ multiplex PCR. The sample carries roughly 70,000 clones, 80% to 90% recorded once. Sequences were derived from PBMCs, sampled from a glioma patient treated with radiotherapy, temozolomide or both. Receptors originate from a man aged 25-45 years with glioma. CDR3s include the opening cysteine and the closing phenylalanine or tryptophan. A D gene is named only where the DNA matches it firmly. Only some rows state a clone size, as once, few, many or a class for expanded clones.

>few|NA|TRBJ1-6|TRBV11-2
TGTGCCAGCAGTTTCGCAGAGACCTTCTATAATTCACCCCTCCACTTT
CASSFAETFYNSPLHF
>NA|NA|TRBJ2-7|TRBV7-8
TGTGCCAGCAGCTTAGCGCCAGCTAACTCCTACGAGCAGTACTTC
CASSLAPANSYEQYF
>NA|NA|TRBJ1-4|TRBV10-1
TGCGCCAGCAGTGATATAGGCGAAAATGAAAAACTGTTTTTT
CASSDIGENEKLFF
>once|TRBD1|TRBJ2-1|TRBV15
TGTGCCACCAGCAGAGATGGGCCCCGGGACAGGGGATTCATGAATGAGCAGTTCTTC
CATSRDGPRDRGFMNEQFF
>few|NA|TRBJ2-2|TRBV13
TGTGCCAGCCGACTTGGGCAGTCGAACACCGGGGAGCTGTTTTTT
CASRLGQSNTGELFF
>NA|NA|TRBJ2-3|TRBV2
TGTGCCAGCAGTGAAGAGAGGAAGAGGGGAGATACGCAGTATTTT
CASSEERKRGDTQYF
>NA|NA|TRBJ2-1|TRBV6-1
TGTGCCAGCAGTGAGGAAGCGGGTTCCTACAATGAGCAGTTCTTC
CASSEEAGSYNEQFF
>NA|NA|TRBJ2-2|TRBV9
TGTGCCAGCAGCGTAGCGGCGGCTGGGGCCGGGGAGCTGTTTTTT
CASSVAAAGAGELFF
>NA|TRBD1|TRBJ2-7|TRBV10-3
TGTGCCATCAGTCACTCGACAGGGCACGAGCAGTACTTC
CAISHSTGHEQYF
>NA|TRBD2|TRBJ2-5|TRBV4-1
TGCGCCAGCAGCCCCGGGACTAGCGGGGGGGGTAGTTGGGAGACCCAGTACTTC
CASSPGTSGGGSWETQYF
>NA|TRBD1|TRBJ1-2|TRBV18
TGTGCCAGCTCACCCGGGACAGTGAGATCTAACTATGGCTACACCTTC
CASSPGTVRSNYGYTF
>NA|TRBD1|TRBJ2-2|TRBV6-6
TGTGCCAGCAGTCCCGGGACAGGGCTTCCCGGGGAGCTGTTTTTT
CASSPGTGLPGELFF
>NA|TRBD1|TRBJ1-6|TRBV15
TGTGCCACCAGCAGAGATACACAGGGGATCTCACCCCTCCACTTT
CATSRDTQGISPLHF
>NA|TRBD1|TRBJ2-1|TRBV6-5
TGTGCCAGCAGTTACGGGACAGGGAATGAGCAGTTCTTC
CASSYGTGNEQFF
>NA|NA|TRBJ2-1|TRBV6-1
TGTGCCAGCAGTCGAGACGGGGATCGCAATGAGCAGTTCTTC
CASSRDGDRNEQFF
>NA|NA|TRBJ2-3|TRBV20-1
TGCAGTGCTAGAGAGGTAGATACGCAGTATTTT
CSAREVDTQYF
>few|NA|TRBJ1-1|TRBV30
TGTGCCTGGAAAAGGGGGGCTGGCACTGAAGCTTTCTTT
CAWKRGAGTEAFF
>NA|NA|TRBJ1-5|TRBV19
TGTGCCAGTAGTCCCAAGACGCAGGGAGGCCAGCCCCAGCATTTT
CASSPKTQGGQPQHF
>NA|NA|TRBJ1-6|TRBV7-9
TGTGCCAGCAGCTTAGCGCTCGCCAGCGGGAGGAATTCACCCCTCCACTTT
CASSLALASGRNSPLHF
>NA|NA|TRBJ1-6|TRBV18
TGTGCCAGCTCACCACGGAAGGGGAGTAGGAATTCACCCCTCCACTTT
CASSPRKGSRNSPLHF
>NA|TRBD2|TRBJ2-5|TRBV6-1
TGTGCCAGCAGTGTAGGAGTAGCGGGGGGAGGAAAGACCCAGTACTTC
CASSVGVAGGGKTQYF
>NA|NA|TRBJ2-2|TRBV6-1
TGTGCCAGCAGTGAAGCCCAGGGATTTACCGGGGAGCTGTTTTTT
CASSEAQGFTGELFF
>once|NA|TRBJ1-2|TRBV7-9
TGTGCCAGCAGTAGAGTCGCGACAGAGAATGGTGGCTACACCTTC
CASSRVATENGGYTF
>NA|TRBD1|TRBJ1-3|TRBV4-2
TGTGCCAGCAGCCACCGGACAGGGCTCGGTGGAAACACCATATATTTT
CASSHRTGLGGNTIYF
>NA|NA|TRBJ1-4|TRBV19
TGTGCCAGTAGTATAAAGCCGGGACACCTTAATGAAAAACTGTTTTTT
CASSIKPGHLNEKLFF
>NA|NA|TRBJ1-3|TRBV6-1
TGTGCCAGCAGTGTCAAGATCGTAGGCTCTGGAAACACCATATATTTT
CASSVKIVGSGNTIYF